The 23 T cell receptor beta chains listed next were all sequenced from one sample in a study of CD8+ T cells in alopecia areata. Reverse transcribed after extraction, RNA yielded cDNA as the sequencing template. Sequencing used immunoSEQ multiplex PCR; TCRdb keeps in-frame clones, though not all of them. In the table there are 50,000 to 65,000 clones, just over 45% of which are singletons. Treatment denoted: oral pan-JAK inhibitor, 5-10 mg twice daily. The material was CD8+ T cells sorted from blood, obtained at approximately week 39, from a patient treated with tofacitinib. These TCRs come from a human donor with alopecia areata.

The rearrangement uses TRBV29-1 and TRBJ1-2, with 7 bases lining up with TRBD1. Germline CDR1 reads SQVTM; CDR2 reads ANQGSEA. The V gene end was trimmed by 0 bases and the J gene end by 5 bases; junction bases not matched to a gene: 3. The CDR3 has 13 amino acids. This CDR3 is CSVEEGQKYGYTF. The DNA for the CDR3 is TGCAGCGTTGAAGAGGGACAGAAGTATGGCTACACCTTC.

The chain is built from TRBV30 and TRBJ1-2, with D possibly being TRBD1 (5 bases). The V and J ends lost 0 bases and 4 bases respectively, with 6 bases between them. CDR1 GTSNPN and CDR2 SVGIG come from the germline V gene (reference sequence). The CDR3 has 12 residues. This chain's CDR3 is CAWSVRGYGYTF. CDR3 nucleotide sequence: TGTGCCTGGAGTGTAAGGGGCTATGGCTACACCTTC.

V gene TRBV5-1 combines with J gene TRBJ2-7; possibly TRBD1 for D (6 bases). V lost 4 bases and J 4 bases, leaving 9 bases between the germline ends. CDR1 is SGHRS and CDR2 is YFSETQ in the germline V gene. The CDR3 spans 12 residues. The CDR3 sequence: CASSQDSYEQYF. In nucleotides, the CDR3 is TGCGCCAGCAGCCAGGACAGTTACGAGCAGTACTTC.

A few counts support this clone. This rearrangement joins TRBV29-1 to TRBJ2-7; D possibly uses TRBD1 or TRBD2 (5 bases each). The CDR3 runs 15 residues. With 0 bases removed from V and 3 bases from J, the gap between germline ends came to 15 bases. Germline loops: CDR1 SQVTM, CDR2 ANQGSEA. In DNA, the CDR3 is TGCAGCGTTGAAGATCGGGGCGGGCGGATCTACGAGCAGTACTTC. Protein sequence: CSVEDRGGRIYEQYF.

As DNA, the CDR3 is TGTGCCAGCAGATGGGGGAATACGAACACCGGGGAGCTGTTTTTT. Protein sequence: CASRWGNTNTGELFF. The J gene is TRBJ2-2, the V gene TRBV28; D possibly uses TRBD1 or TRBD2 (5 bases each). CDR1 and CDR2 (germline): MDHEN, SYDVKM. CDR3 size: 15 residues. The V gene lost 6 bases and the J gene lost 0 bases, with 11 bases spanning the gap.

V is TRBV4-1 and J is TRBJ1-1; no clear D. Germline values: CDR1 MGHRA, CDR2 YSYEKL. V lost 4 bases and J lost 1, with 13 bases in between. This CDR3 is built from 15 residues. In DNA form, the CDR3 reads TGCGCCAGCAGCCCCCCCCGCCCTACGAACACTGAAGCTTTCTTT. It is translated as CASSPPRPTNTEAFF.

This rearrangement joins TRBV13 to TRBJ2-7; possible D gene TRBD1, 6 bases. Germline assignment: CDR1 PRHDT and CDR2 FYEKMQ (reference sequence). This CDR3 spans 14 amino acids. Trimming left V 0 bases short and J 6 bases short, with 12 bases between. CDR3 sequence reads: CASSLGGGSGEQYF. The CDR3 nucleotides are TGTGCCAGCAGCTTAGGTGGGGGCTCGGGCGAGCAGTACTTC.

The CDR3 DNA sequence: TGTGCCAGCAGTTTAACGGCCAATTCCTACGAGCAGTACTTC. Translation gives CASSLTANSYEQYF. The rearrangement links TRBV27 to TRBJ2-7; no clear D gene. The CDR3 is 14 residues long. The germline CDR1 and CDR2 sequences are MNHEY and SMNVEV (reference sequence). V lost 2 bases, J lost 1 base, and 9 bases lay in between.

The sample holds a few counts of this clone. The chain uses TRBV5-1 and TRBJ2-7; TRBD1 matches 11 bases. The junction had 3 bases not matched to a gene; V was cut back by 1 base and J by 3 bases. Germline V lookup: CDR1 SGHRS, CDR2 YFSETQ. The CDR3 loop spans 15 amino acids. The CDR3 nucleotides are TGCGCCAGCAGCTTGTCGGGACAGGGGGGCTACGAGCAGTACTTC. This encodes CASSLSGQGGYEQYF.

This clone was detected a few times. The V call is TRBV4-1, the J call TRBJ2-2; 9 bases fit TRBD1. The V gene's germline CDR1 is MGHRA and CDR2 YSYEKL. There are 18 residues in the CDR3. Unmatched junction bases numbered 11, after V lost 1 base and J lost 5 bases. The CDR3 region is CASSQAGTGQGATGELFF. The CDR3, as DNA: TGCGCCAGCAGCCAAGCAGGAACGGGACAGGGAGCGACCGGGGAGCTGTTTTTT.

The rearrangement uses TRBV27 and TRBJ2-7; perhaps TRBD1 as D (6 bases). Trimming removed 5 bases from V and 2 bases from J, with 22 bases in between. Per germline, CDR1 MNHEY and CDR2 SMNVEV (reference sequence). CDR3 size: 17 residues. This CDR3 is CASSPRSGMGQAYEQYF. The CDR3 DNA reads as TGTGCCAGCAGTCCTCGTTCGGGTATGGGACAAGCCTACGAGCAGTACTTC.

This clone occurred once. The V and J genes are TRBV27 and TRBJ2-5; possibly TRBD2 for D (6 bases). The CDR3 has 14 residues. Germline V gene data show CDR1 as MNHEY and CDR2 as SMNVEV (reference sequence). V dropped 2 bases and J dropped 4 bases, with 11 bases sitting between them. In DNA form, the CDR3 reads TGTGCCAGCAGTTTAAGCATGGGGGGAGAGACCCAGTACTTC. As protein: CASSLSMGGETQYF.

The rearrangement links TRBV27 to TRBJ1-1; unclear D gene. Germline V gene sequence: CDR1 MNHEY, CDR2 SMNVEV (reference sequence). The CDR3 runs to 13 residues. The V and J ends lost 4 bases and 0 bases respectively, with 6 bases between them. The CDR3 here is CASSWNMNTEAFF. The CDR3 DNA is TGTGCCAGCAGTTGGAACATGAACACTGAAGCTTTCTTT.

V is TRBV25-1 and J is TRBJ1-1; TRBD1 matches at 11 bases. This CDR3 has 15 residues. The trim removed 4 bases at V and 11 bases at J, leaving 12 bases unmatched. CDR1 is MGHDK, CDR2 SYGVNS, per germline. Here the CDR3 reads CASSGAGTGGLVAFF. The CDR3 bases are TGTGCCAGCAGTGGCGCCGGGACAGGGGGTCTTGTGGCTTTCTTT.

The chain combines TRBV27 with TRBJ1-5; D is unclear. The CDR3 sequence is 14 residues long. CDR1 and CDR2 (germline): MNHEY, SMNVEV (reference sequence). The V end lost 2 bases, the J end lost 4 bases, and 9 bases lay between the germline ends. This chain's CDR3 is CASSLNDGNQPQHF. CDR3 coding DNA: TGTGCCAGCAGTTTAAATGACGGAAATCAGCCCCAGCATTTT.

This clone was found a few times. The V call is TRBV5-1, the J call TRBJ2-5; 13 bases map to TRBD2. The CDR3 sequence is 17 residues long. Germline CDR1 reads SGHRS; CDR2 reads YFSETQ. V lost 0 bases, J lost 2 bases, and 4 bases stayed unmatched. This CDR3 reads CASSLAGLAGEQETQYF. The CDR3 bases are TGCGCCAGCAGCTTGGCCGGACTAGCGGGGGAACAAGAGACCCAGTACTTC.

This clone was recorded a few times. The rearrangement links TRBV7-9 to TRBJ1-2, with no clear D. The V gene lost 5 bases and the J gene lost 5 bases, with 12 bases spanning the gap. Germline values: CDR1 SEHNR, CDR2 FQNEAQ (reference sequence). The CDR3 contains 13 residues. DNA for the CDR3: TGTGCCAGCAGCACCACCCTAATGTATGGCTACACCTTC. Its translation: CASSTTLMYGYTF.

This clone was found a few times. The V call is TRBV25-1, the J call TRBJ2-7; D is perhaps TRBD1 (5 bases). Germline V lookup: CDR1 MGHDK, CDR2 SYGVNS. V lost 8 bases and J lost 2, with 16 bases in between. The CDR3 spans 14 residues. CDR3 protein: CASSRTSHTYEQYF. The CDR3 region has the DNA TGTGCCAGCTCGAGGACAAGTCATACCTACGAGCAGTACTTC.

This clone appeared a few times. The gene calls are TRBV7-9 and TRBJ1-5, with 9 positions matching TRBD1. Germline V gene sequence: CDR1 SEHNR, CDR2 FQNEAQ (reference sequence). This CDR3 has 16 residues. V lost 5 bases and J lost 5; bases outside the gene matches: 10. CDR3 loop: CASSQWTGEGHQPQHF. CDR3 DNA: TGTGCCAGCAGCCAATGGACAGGGGAAGGGCATCAGCCCCAGCATTTT. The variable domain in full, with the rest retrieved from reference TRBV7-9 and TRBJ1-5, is DTGVSQNPRHKITKRGQNVTFRCDPISEHNRLYWYRQTLGQGPEFLTYFQNEAQLEKSRLLSDRFSAERPKGSFSTLEIQRTEQGDSAMYLCASSQWTGEGHQPQHFGDGTRLSIL.

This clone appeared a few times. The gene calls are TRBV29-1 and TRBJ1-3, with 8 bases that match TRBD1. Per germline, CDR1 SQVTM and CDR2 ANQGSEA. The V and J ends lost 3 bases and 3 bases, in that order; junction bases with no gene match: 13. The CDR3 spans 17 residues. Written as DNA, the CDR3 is TGCAGCGTTGAGGTGACAGGGGCAAATTTCTTTGGAAACACCATATATTTT. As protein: CSVEVTGANFFGNTIYF.

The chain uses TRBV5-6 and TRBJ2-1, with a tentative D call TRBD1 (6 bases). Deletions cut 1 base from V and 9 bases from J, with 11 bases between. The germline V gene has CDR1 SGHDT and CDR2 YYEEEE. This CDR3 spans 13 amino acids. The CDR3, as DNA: TGTGCCAGCAGCTTGTACAGGGAAGGTGAGCAGTTCTTC. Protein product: CASSLYREGEQFF. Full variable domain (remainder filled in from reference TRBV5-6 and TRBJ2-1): DAGVTQSPTHLIKTRGQQVTLRCSPKSGHDTVSWYQQALGQGPQFIFQYYEEEERQRGNFPDRFSGHQFPNYSSELNVNALLLGDSALYLCASSLYREGEQFFGPGTRLTVL.

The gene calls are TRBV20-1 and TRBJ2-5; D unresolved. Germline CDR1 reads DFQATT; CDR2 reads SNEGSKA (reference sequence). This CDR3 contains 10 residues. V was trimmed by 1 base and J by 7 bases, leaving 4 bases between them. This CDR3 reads CSARVGTQYF. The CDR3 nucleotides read TGCAGTGCTAGAGTGGGGACCCAGTACTTC.

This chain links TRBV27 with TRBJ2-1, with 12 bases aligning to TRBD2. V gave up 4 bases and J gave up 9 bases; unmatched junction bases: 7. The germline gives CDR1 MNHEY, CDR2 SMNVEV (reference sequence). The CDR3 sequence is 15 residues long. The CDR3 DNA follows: TGTGCCAGCAGTTATCGGACTAGCGGGGAGGGTGAGCAGTTCTTC. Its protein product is CASSYRTSGEGEQFF.